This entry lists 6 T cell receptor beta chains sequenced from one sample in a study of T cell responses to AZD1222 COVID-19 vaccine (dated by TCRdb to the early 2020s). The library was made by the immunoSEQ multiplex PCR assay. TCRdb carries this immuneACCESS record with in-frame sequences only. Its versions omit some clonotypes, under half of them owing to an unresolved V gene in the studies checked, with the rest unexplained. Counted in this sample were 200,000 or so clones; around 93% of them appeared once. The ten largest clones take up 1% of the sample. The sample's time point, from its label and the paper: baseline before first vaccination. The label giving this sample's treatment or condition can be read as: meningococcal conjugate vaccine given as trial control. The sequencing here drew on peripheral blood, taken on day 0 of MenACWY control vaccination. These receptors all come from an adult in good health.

Here the CDR3 reads CASSSKGGHTEAFF. The CDR3, as DNA: TGTGCCAGCAGCTCCAAGGGGGGGCATACTGAAGCTTTCTTT. The chain links TRBV6-5 to TRBJ1-1, with D possibly matching TRBD1 (6 bases). The CDR3 extends over 14 amino acids. Germline CDR1 is MNHEY and CDR2 is SVGAGI. The V end was cut by 6 bases, the J end by 5 bases, with 16 bases between.

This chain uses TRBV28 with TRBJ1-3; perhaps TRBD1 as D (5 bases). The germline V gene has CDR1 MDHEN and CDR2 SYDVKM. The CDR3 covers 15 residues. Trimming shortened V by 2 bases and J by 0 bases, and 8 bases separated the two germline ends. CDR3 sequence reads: CASSLRGHSGNTIYF. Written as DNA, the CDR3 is TGTGCCAGCAGTTTACGGGGCCACTCTGGAAACACCATATATTTT.

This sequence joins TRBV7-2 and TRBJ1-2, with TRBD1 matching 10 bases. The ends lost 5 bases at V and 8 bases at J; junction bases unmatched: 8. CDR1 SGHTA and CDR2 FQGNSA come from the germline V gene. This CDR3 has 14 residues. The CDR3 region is CASSPRQGARGYTF. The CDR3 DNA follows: TGTGCCAGCAGCCCGAGACAGGGGGCGCGAGGCTACACCTTC.

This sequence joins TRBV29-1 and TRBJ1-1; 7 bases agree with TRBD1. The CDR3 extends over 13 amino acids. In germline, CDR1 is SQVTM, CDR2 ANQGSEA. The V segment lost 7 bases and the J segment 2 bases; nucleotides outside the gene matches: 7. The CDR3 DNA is TGCAGCGCCCGGGACAGACTAAACACTGAAGCTTTCTTT. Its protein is CSARDRLNTEAFF.

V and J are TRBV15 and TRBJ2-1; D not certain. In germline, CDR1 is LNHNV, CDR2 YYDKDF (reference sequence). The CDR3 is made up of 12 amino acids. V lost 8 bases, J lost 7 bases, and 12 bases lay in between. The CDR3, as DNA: TGTGCCACCTCATGGATAGGGAATGAGCAGTTCTTC. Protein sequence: CATSWIGNEQFF.

This chain's CDR3 is CASTGGGQSYGYTF. CDR3 DNA: TGTGCCAGCACCGGGGGGGGGCAAAGCTATGGCTACACCTTC. V gene TRBV7-9 combines with J gene TRBJ1-2; weak D call: TRBD1 (6 bases). Germline CDR1 and CDR2: SEHNR and FQNEAQ (reference sequence). CDR3 length equals 14 residues. Trimming stripped 7 bases from V and 4 bases from J, with 16 bases between.